This TCR beta chain was retrieved from a study of blood T cell repertoires in COVID-19. Study information: The origin of the acute and convalescent COVID-19 samples was the United States, Italy and Spain.

As processed by the authors: Estimation of nucleated cell counts was performed using reference gene primer amplification. Some clones are missing from TCRdb's copy, which holds only in-frame ones; the method was immunoSEQ multiplex PCR. The DNA gave D and trimming, while V, J and clone size come from that table. This sample has roughly 120,000 clones; roughly three quarters occur once, and the top ten carry approximately 4%. The germline CDR1 and CDR2 sequences are MNHEY and SVGAGI. This CDR3 contains 13 residues. Losses at the gene ends were 6 bases for V and 3 bases for J; bases not matched to a gene: 1.

This clonotype was obtained from a woman aged 80 or over with acute or convalescent COVID-19. The specimen sequenced was peripheral blood. The J gene is TRBJ2-5, the V gene TRBV6-5, with TRBD2 identical over 10 bases. The CDR3 protein is CASRGTSEETQYF. CDR3 sequence (DNA): TGTGCCAGCAGGGGGACTAGCGAAGAGACCCAGTACTTC.